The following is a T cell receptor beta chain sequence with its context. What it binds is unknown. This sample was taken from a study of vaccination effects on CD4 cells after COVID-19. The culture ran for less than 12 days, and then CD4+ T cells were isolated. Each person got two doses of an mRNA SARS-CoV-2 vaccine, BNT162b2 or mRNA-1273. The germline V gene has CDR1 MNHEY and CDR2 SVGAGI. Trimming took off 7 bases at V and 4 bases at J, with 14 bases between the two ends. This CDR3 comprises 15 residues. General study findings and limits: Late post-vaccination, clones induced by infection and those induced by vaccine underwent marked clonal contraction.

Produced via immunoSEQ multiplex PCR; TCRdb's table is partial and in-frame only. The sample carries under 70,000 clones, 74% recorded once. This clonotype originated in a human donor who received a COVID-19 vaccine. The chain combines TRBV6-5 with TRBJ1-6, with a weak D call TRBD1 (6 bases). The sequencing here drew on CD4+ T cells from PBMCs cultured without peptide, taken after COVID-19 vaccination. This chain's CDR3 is CASTPSQGYNSPLHF. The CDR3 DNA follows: TGTGCCAGCACCCCGTCCCAGGGGTATAATTCACCCCTCCACTTT.